This TCR beta chain was profiled in a study of T-cell reconstitution after alpha-beta-depleted transplantation in children. Study observations and caveats: At the one-year point after transplant, T-cell counts and TCRbeta diversity were found to come mostly from T cells that had been newly produced. Roughly two months post-transplant, alpha-beta T cells reportedly originated from several hundred graft clones that had expanded. Surviving recipient T cells and thymic progenitors underlay high day-60 TCRbeta diversity in some patients.

TCRbeta library preparation incorporated unique molecular identifiers. Using its own MiXCR run on the PCR reads, TCRdb lists one record per CDR3 protein. The table has hundreds of thousands of distinct CDR3 sequences, around 13% seen once. This clonotype turned up a few times. As yet, its antigen is unknown. The material sequenced was PBMCs, taken before TCRalphabeta/CD19-depleted stem cell transplant. The TCR originated in a girl between 2 and 10 years old with congenital amegakaryocytic thrombocytopenia, due to receive a stem cell transplant.

The CDR3 DNA is TGCAGCGTTGCTCGGGGGGGGTCCGGGGAGCTGTTTTTT. Residues: CSVARGGSGELFF. This chain joins TRBV29-1 and TRBJ2-2, with TRBD2 identical over 8 bases. V gave up 4 bases and J gave up 6 bases; unmatched junction bases: 4. Germline V gene data show CDR1 as SQVTM and CDR2 as ANQGSEA. The CDR3 contains 13 residues.